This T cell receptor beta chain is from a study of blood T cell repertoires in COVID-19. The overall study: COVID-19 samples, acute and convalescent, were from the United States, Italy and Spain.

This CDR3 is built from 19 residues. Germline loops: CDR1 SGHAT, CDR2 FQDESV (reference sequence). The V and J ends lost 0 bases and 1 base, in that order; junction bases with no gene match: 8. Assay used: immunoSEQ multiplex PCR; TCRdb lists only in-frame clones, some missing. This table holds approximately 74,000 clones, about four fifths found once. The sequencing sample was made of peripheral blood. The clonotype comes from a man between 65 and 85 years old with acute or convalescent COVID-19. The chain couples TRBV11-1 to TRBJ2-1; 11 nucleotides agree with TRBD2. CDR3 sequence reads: CASSLAGSGRAGSYNEQFF. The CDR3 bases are TGTGCCAGCAGCTTAGCGGGTAGCGGGAGGGCCGGATCCTACAATGAGCAGTTCTTC. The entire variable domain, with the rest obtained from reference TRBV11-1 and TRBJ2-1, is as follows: EAEVAQSPRYKITEKSQAVAFWCDPISGHATLYWYRQILGQGPELLVQFQDESVVDDSQLPKDRFSAERLKGVDSTLKIQPAELGDSAMYLCASSLAGSGRAGSYNEQFFGPGTRLTVL.